This TCR beta chain comes out of a study of T cell responses to AZD1222 COVID-19 vaccine. The CDR3 loop spans 14 amino acids. Germline V gene sequence: CDR1 ENHRY, CDR2 SYGVKD. V was pared by 0 bases and J by 5 bases, with 10 bases between. Study findings and constraints: Variant regions that are unmutated are reportedly the target of nearly half of spike-specific TCRs.

The table lists this clone with a count of one. Its antigen is not known. Sequencing used immunoSEQ multiplex PCR; TCRdb keeps in-frame clones, though not all of them. This table holds more than 150,000 clones, 90% found once. The receptor's source is an adult in good health. The V call is TRBV10-3, the J call TRBJ1-1, with D perhaps matching TRBD1 (6 bases). Sequencing used peripheral blood, obtained on day 0 of AZD1222 vaccination. The CDR3: CAISESGGRTEAFF. The CDR3 DNA reads TGTGCCATCAGTGAGTCGGGGGGGCGAACTGAAGCTTTCTTT.